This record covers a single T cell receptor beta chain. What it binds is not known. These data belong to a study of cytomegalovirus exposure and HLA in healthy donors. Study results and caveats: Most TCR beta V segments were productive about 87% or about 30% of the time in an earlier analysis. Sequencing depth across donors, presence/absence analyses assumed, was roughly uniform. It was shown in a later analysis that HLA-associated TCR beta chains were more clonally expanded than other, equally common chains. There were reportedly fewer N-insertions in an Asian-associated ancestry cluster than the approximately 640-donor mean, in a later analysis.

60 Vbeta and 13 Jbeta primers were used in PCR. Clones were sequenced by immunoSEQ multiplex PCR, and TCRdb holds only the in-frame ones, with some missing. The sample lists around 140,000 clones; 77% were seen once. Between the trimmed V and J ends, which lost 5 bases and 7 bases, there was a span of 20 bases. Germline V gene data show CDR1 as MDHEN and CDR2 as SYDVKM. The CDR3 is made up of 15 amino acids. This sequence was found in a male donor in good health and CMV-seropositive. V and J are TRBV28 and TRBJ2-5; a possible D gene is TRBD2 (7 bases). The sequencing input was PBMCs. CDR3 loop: CASSPYREARGTQYF. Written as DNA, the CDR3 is TGTGCCAGCAGTCCGTACCGGGAGGCCAGGGGGACCCAGTACTTC.